These 17 T cell receptor beta chains originate from one sample sequenced in a study of post-analysis software for immune sequencing data (dated by TCRdb to 2015 to 2017). Library construction relied on PCR. TCRdb lists the instrument as Illumina HiSeq 2500. Unique molecular identifiers were incorporated into TCR beta cDNA libraries to reduce PCR and sequencing biases. TCRdb reprocessing: public reads trimmed at Q25 with fastp, clones called with MiXCR, in-frame beta chains kept. Records with the same CDR3 protein are collapsed into one entry carrying the most frequent genes and DNA. The sample table records roughly 570,000 distinct CDR3 sequences; around 31% of these occur just once. Of the sample, 4.5% to 7.5% is held by the ten largest clones. The research as a whole found: Significantly higher frequencies in patients than in controls were found for a few TRBV segments, including TRBV5-6, TRBV5-1 and TRBV20-1.

These receptors have no known antigen. The specimen was blood. Receptors originate from a girl aged 2-17 years with multiple sclerosis.

This clonotype has a count of ten or more. The chain joins TRBV15 to TRBJ2-7; D gene ambiguous. Germline values: CDR1 LNHNV, CDR2 YYDKDF (reference sequence). This CDR3 has 13 amino acids. The ends were cut back, 5 bases at V and 2 bases at J, with 10 bases in the middle. The CDR3 reads CATSWTLTYEQYF. The CDR3 DNA reads as TGTGCCACCAGCTGGACGTTGACCTACGAGCAGTACTTC.

The table lists this clonotype with a few counts. The chain uses TRBV5-1 and TRBJ2-5; TRBD1 or TRBD2 may be the D gene (5 bases each). CDR1 and CDR2 (germline): SGHRS, YFSETQ. Trimming removed 1 base from V and 2 bases from J, with 9 bases in between. The CDR3 contains 14 residues. The CDR3 nucleotides read TGCGCCAGCAGCTTGTGGGGGAGACAAGAGACCCAGTACTTC. Translated, it gives CASSLWGRQETQYF.

This clonotype was seen only a few times. This rearrangement joins TRBV3-1 to TRBJ1-5; perhaps TRBD1 as D (5 bases). This CDR3 is built from 13 residues. Per the germline V gene, CDR1 is LGHDT and CDR2 is YNNKEL (reference sequence). The V gene lost 4 bases and the J gene lost 7 bases, with 11 bases spanning the gap. Written as DNA, the CDR3 is TGTGCCAGCAGCCCCCGAAGGGACCAGCCCCAGCATTTT. It codes for CASSPRRDQPQHF.

The chain joins TRBV9 to TRBJ2-3, with TRBD1 as a possible D gene (5 bases). V was pared by 2 bases and J by 1 base, with 11 bases between. In germline, CDR1 is SGDLS, CDR2 YYNGEE. CDR3 length: 15 amino acids. The CDR3 sequence is CASSVAGPRTDTQYF. CDR3 nucleotides: TGTGCCAGCAGCGTGGCAGGGCCGCGCACAGATACGCAGTATTTT.

This clonotype was observed a handful of times. The chain links TRBV5-1 to TRBJ2-5; D tentatively reads TRBD1 or TRBD2 (6 bases each). V gave up 4 bases and J gave up 2 bases, with 21 bases separating them. CDR1 SGHRS and CDR2 YFSETQ come from the germline V gene. CDR3 length equals 17 residues. CDR3: CASSEPMSGAVQETQYF. CDR3 bases: TGCGCCAGCAGCGAACCCATGTCGGGGGCCGTACAAGAGACCCAGTACTTC.

The chain joins TRBV21-1 to TRBJ2-5; the table names TRBD1, a call not compared with the DNA. TRBV21-1 is shown as a pseudogene. The CDR3 has 13 amino acids. The CDR3 protein is CARSKDRAGTQYF. In nucleotides, the CDR3 is TGTGCCAGAAGTAAGGACAGGGCGGGGACCCAGTACTTC.

As concerns this clonotype: The junction and the germline gene differ at one end; a read error may be behind it. The rearrangement joins TRBV6-5 to TRBJ2-1; possible D gene TRBD2, 5 bases. The CDR3 is 13 residues long. Germline V lookup: CDR1 MNHEY, CDR2 SVGAGI. Here the CDR3 DNA reads TGTGCCAGCAGGTACTCGCTCCGGGGTGAGCAGTTCTTC. It yields the protein CASRYSLRGEQFF.

This clonotype occurred a few times. The chain links TRBV28 to TRBJ2-5; D uncertain. The CDR3 has 12 amino acids. The V gene lost 6 bases and the J gene lost 6 bases, with 11 bases spanning the gap. CDR1 is MDHEN and CDR2 is SYDVKM in the germline V gene. The CDR3 sequence: CASSLRLKTQYF. The CDR3 DNA follows: TGTGCCAGCAGCCTGCGGCTTAAGACCCAGTACTTC.

The chain carries TRBV5-1 and TRBJ2-7; TRBD1 aligns across 7 bases. This CDR3 is 14 amino acids long. CDR1 and CDR2 (germline): SGHRS, YFSETQ. The trim removed 0 bases at V and 4 bases at J, leaving 4 bases unmatched. This CDR3 is CASSLGVRGYEQYF. The DNA for the CDR3 is TGCGCCAGCAGCTTGGGGGTCAGGGGGTACGAGCAGTACTTC.

CDR3 bases: TGTGCCAGCAGCGGGCAGGGGGGGGAGCAGTTCTTC. Translated, it gives CASSGQGGEQFF. The rearrangement uses TRBV9 and TRBJ2-1, with D perhaps given as TRBD1 or TRBD2 (7 bases each). Germline V gene data show CDR1 as SGDLS and CDR2 as YYNGEE. The CDR3 contains 12 residues. The germline V and J ends were trimmed by 3 bases and 10 bases, with 11 bases remaining between them.

The chain recombines TRBV12-3 or TRBV12-4 with TRBJ1-2; possible D gene TRBD1, 6 bases. Deletions cut 6 bases from V and 6 bases from J, with 32 bases between. The CDR3 is 19 residues long. Written as DNA, the CDR3 is TGTGCCAGCAGCCCGAAATCCACCGGCGGGGCAGCTCGGGGGCATGGCTACACCTTC. Amino acid sequence: CASSPKSTGGAARGHGYTF.

The chain employs TRBV29-1 and TRBJ2-5; D not resolved. This CDR3 has 16 amino acids. V lost 1 base and J 11 bases, leaving 26 bases between the germline ends. The germline CDR1 and CDR2 sequences are SQVTM and ANQGSEA. The DNA of the CDR3 is TGCAGCGTTGAAGGTACTCCAGTTGGTTCCTACAATGAGCAGTACTTC. It yields the protein CSVEGTPVGSYNEQYF.

CDR3 sequence reads: CSALDTSASEQYF. The CDR3 DNA follows: TGCAGTGCCTTAGACACGTCAGCCTCCGAGCAGTACTTC. The rearrangement links TRBV20-1 to TRBJ2-7; D is unresolved. Trimming stripped 6 bases from V and 6 bases from J, with 18 bases between. Germline CDR1 and CDR2: DFQATT and SNEGSKA (reference sequence). The CDR3 runs 13 residues.

This rearrangement joins TRBV6-1 to TRBJ2-1; 8 nucleotides agree with TRBD2. The CDR3 is made up of 13 amino acids. Germline V gives CDR1 MNHNS, CDR2 SASEGT. The trim removed 10 bases at V and 5 bases at J, leaving 7 bases unmatched. DNA for the CDR3: TGTGCCACAACGGGGGGGCCCGACAATGAGCAGTTCTTC. It yields the protein CATTGGPDNEQFF.

The rearrangement joins TRBV5-1 to TRBJ2-4, with 7 bases that match TRBD1. This CDR3 comprises 13 residues. The germline V gene encodes CDR1 SGHRS and CDR2 YFSETQ. V trimming: 3 bases; J trimming: 8 bases; junction bases outside the gene matches: 5. The CDR3 reads CASSSLTGDIQYF. CDR3 DNA: TGCGCCAGCAGCTCCCTAACAGGGGACATTCAGTACTTC.

The chain combines TRBV3-1 with TRBJ2-3; TRBD2 aligns across 12 bases. This CDR3 spans 17 amino acids. The germline V gene has CDR1 LGHDT and CDR2 YNNKEL (reference sequence). V was pared by 0 bases and J by 5 bases, with 6 bases of the junction left unmatched. The DNA of the CDR3 is TGTGCCAGCAGCCAAGATTCTAGCGGGGGGGCCGTAGATACGCAGTATTTT. Residues: CASSQDSSGGAVDTQYF.

The chain combines TRBV4-1 with TRBJ2-4; 8 positions agree with TRBD2. The CDR3 extends over 16 amino acids. The germline V gene encodes CDR1 MGHRA and CDR2 YSYEKL. V shed 0 bases, J shed 6 bases, and the junction held 7 bases outside the gene matches. CDR3 sequence reads: CASSQDSAGGGNIQYF. The CDR3 DNA reads TGCGCCAGCAGCCAAGATTCCGCGGGAGGAGGAAACATTCAGTACTTC.